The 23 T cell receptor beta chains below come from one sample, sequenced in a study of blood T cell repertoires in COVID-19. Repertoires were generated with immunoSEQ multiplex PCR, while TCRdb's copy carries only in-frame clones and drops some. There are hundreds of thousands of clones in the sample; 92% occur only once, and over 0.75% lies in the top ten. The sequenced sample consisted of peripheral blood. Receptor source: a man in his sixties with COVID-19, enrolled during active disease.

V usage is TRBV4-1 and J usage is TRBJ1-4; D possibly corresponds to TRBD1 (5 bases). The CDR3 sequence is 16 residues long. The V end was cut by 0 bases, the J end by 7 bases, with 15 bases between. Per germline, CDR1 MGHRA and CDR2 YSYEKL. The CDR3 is CASSQEGAGWGEKLFF. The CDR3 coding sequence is TGCGCCAGCAGCCAAGAAGGGGCGGGGTGGGGTGAAAAACTGTTTTTT.

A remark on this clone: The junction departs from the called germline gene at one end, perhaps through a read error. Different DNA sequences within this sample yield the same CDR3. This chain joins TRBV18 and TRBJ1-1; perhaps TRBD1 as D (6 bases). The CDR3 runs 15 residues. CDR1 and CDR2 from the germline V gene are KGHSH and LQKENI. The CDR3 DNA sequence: TGTGCCAGCTCCCCACCGACAGGAGTGAACACTGAAGCTTTCTTT. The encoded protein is CASSPPTGVNTEAFF.

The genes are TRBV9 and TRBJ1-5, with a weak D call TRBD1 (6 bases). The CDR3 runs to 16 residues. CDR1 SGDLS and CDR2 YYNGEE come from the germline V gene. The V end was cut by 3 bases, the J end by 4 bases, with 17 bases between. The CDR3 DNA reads TGTGCCAGCAGCGGAGAGGGGGGGGCTGGGAATCAGCCCCAGCATTTT. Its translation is CASSGEGGAGNQPQHF. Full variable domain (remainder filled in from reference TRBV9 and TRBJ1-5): DSGVTQTPKHLITATGQRVTLRCSPRSGDLSVYWYQQSLDQGLQFLIQYYNGEERAKGNILERFSAQQFPDLHSELNLSSLELGDSALYFCASSGEGGAGNQPQHFGDGTRLSIL.

The CDR3, as DNA: TGTGCCAGCAGCCAAGAATGGGGGCGAGCTACTCCCTACGAGCAGTACTTC. This encodes CASSQEWGRATPYEQYF. The chain uses TRBV4-2 and TRBJ2-7; a weak D match, TRBD1 (6 bases). Germline loops: CDR1 LGHNA, CDR2 YNFKEQ. The CDR3 has 17 amino acids. Trimming removed 0 bases from V and 2 bases from J, with 17 bases in between.

The CDR3 is CASSQDRTGQETQYF. The CDR3 DNA sequence: TGCGCCAGCAGCCAAGATCGGACAGGACAAGAGACCCAGTACTTC. V gene TRBV4-1 combines with J gene TRBJ2-5, with TRBD1 matching over 7 bases. Germline V lookup: CDR1 MGHRA, CDR2 YSYEKL. Trimming took 0 bases from V and 2 from J; bases not matched to a gene: 3. CDR3 length: 15 amino acids.

The CDR3 nucleotides read TGCGCCAGCAGCCTAAAGGGACAGGGGGTCTCCTACGAGCAGTACTTC. Translated: CASSLKGQGVSYEQYF. This chain links TRBV5-1 with TRBJ2-7; 11 bases line up with TRBD1. V lost 4 bases, J lost 0 bases, and 6 bases stayed unmatched. This CDR3 has 16 amino acids. The germline V gene encodes CDR1 SGHRS and CDR2 YFSETQ.

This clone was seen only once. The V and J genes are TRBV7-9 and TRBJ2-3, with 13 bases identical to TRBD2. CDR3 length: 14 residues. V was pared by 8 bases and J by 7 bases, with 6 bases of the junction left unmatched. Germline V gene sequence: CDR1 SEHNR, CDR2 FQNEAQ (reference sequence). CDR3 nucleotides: TGTGCCAGCCTACTAGCGGGAGGGCCAAATACGCAGTATTTT. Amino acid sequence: CASLLAGGPNTQYF.

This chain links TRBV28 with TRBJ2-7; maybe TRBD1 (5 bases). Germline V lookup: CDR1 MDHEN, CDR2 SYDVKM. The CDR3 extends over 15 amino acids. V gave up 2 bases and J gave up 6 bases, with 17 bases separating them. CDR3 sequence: CASSLSPLAGSEQYF. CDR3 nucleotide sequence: TGTGCCAGCAGTTTAAGCCCCTTGGCAGGGTCCGAGCAGTACTTC.

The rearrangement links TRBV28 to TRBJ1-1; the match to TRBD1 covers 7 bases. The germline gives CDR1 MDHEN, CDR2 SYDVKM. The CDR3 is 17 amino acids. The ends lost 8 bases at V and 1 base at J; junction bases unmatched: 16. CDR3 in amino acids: CASSKRGQLLPNTEAFF. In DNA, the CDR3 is TGTGCCAGCTCAAAAAGGGGGCAGCTGCTTCCGAACACTGAAGCTTTCTTT.

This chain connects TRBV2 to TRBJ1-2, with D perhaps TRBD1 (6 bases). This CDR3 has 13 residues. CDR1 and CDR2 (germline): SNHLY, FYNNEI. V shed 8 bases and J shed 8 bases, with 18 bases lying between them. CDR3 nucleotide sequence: TGTGCCAGCGAGAAGGACAGTCCCCTGGGCTACACCTTC. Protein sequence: CASEKDSPLGYTF.

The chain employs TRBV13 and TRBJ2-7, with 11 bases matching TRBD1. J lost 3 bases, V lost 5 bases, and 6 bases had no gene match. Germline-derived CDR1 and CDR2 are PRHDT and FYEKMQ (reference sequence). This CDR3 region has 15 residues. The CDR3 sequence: CASSPGQGALYEQYF. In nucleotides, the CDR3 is TGTGCCAGCAGCCCCGGACAGGGGGCCCTCTACGAGCAGTACTTC. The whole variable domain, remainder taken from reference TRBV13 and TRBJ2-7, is AAGVIQSPRHLIKEKRETATLKCYPIPRHDTVYWYQQGPGQDPQFLISFYEKMQSDKGSIPDRFSAQQFSDYHSELNMSSLELGDSALYFCASSPGQGALYEQYFGPGTRLTVT.

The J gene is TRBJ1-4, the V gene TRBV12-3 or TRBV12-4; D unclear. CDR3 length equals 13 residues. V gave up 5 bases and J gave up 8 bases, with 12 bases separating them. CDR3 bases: TGTGCCAGCAGTCACGGCCGGGTAGAAAAACTGTTTTTT. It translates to CASSHGRVEKLFF.

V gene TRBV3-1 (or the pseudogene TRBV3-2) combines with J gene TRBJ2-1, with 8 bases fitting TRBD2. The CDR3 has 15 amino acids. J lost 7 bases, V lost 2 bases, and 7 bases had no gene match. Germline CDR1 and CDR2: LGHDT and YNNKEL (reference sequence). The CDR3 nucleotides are TGTGCCAGCAGCCAATTAAGCGGGGGACGAAATGAGCAGTTCTTC. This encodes CASSQLSGGRNEQFF.

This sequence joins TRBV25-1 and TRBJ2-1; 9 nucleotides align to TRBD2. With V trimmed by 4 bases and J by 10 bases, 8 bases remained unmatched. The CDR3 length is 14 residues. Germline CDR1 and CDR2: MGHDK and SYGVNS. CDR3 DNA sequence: TGTGCCAGCAGTGTCTCCGGGACTAGCCAGGAGCAGTTCTTC. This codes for CASSVSGTSQEQFF.

The CDR3 reads CATGDRPISYEQYF. DNA of the CDR3: TGTGCCACCGGGGACAGGCCTATTTCCTACGAGCAGTACTTC. This chain links TRBV6-5 with TRBJ2-7, with 8 bases fitting TRBD1. The CDR3 loop spans 14 amino acids. The V gene's germline CDR1 is MNHEY and CDR2 SVGAGI. The V and J ends lost 10 bases and 1 base, in that order; junction bases with no gene match: 9.

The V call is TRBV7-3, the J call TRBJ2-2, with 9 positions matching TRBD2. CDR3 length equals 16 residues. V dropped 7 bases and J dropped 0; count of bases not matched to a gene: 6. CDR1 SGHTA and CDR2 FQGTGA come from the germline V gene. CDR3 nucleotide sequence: TGTGCCAGCACAAAACTAGCGGGCACGAACACCGGGGAGCTGTTTTTT. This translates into CASTKLAGTNTGELFF.

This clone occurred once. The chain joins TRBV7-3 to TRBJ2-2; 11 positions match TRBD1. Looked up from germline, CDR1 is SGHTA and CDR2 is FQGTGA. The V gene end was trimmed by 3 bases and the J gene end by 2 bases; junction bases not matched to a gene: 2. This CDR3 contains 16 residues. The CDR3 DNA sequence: TGTGCCAGCAGCTTCGGGACAGGGGGTAACACCGGGGAGCTGTTTTTT. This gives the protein CASSFGTGGNTGELFF.

The CDR3 nucleotides are TGTGCCAGCAGCCCCGGGGGAGGAATGAGCAATCAGCCCCAGCATTTT. Translating it yields CASSPGGGMSNQPQHF. The rearrangement uses TRBV7-9 and TRBJ1-5, with a weak D call TRBD1 (5 bases). Per germline, CDR1 SEHNR and CDR2 FQNEAQ (reference sequence). The CDR3 is made up of 16 amino acids. Trimming cost V 5 bases and J 1 base, with 15 bases left between them. Variable domain in full (rest from reference TRBV7-9 and TRBJ1-5): DTGVSQNPRHKITKRGQNVTFRCDPISEHNRLYWYRQTLGQGPEFLTYFQNEAQLEKSRLLSDRFSAERPKGSFSTLEIQRTEQGDSAMYLCASSPGGGMSNQPQHFGDGTRLSIL.

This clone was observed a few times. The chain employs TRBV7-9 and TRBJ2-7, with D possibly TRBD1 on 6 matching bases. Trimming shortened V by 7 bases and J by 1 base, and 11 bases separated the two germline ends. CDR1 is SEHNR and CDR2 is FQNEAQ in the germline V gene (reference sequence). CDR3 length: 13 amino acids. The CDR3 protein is CASIRQGSYEQYF. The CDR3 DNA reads TGTGCCAGCATAAGGCAGGGGTCCTACGAGCAGTACTTC. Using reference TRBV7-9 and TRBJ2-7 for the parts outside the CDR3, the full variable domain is DTGVSQNPRHKITKRGQNVTFRCDPISEHNRLYWYRQTLGQGPEFLTYFQNEAQLEKSRLLSDRFSAERPKGSFSTLEIQRTEQGDSAMYLCASIRQGSYEQYFGPGTRLTVT.

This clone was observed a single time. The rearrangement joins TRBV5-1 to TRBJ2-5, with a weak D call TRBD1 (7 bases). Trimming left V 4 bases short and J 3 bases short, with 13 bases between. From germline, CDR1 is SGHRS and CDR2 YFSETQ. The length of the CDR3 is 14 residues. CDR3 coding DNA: TGCGCCAGCAGCGCGGGGCAGGGGGAAGAGACCCAGTACTTC. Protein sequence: CASSAGQGEETQYF.

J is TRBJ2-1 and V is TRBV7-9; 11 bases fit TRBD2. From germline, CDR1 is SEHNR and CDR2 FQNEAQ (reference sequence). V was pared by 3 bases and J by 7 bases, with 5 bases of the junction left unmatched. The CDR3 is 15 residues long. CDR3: CASSFTSGSMNEQFF. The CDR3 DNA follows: TGTGCCAGCAGCTTCACTAGCGGGAGCATGAATGAGCAGTTCTTC.

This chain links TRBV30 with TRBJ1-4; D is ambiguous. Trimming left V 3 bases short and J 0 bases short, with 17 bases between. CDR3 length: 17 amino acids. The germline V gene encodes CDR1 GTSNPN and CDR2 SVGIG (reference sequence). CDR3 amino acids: CAWSSTGRITTNEKLFF. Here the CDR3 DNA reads TGTGCCTGGAGCTCTACGGGGAGGATAACAACTAATGAAAAACTGTTTTTT.

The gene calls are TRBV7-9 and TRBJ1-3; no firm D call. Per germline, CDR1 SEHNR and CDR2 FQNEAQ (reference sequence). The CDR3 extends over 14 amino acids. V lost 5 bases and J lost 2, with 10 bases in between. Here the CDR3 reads CASSQGRAGNTIYF. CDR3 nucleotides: TGTGCCAGCAGCCAAGGGAGAGCTGGAAACACCATATATTTT.